This TCR beta chain was sequenced during a study of shared clonotypes between healthy human individuals. The ends lost 6 bases at V and 4 bases at J; junction bases unmatched: 14. The germline V gene encodes CDR1 MDHEN and CDR2 SYDVKM. This CDR3 is 16 amino acids long. The table came from immunoSEQ multiplex PCR; TCRdb's copy has only in-frame clones and leaves some out. The table records more than 2,000,000 clones, 85% to 95% of them present only once. V gene TRBV28 combines with J gene TRBJ1-2; 7 nucleotides agree with TRBD1. The sequenced sample consisted of naive CD4+ T cells from PBMCs. Subset specified: CD45RA+ positively selected. The sequence came from a man aged 18 to 29 in good health. Some clones in this sample may be carry-over from other donors' samples. CDR3 sequence reads: CASSPPRQGLTYGYTF. CDR3 coding DNA: TGTGCCAGCAGCCCCCCTAGACAGGGACTCACCTATGGCTACACCTTC.